This T cell receptor beta chain stems from a study of T cell changes during pregnancy in multiple sclerosis. CDR3 length: 17 residues. With 3 bases clipped from V and 2 bases from J, the junction kept 11 bases outside the gene matches. Germline V CDR1 and CDR2: SGHDT, YYEEEE. The repertoire was sequenced with immunoSEQ multiplex PCR; TCRdb's copy has only in-frame clones and lacks some. The data hold 35,000 to 45,000 clones, with around nine tenths observed a single time. The TCR sequence derives from a female donor in good health, enrolled as a control in a pregnancy study. This material consisted of peripheral blood, taken in the third trimester of pregnancy. This chain connects TRBV5-6 to TRBJ2-5; 9 bases are shared with TRBD1. For the CDR3, the DNA is TGTGCCAGCAGCTCGTCTACAGGGGGCGCGGGTCAAGAGACCCAGTACTTC. Translating it yields CASSSSTGGAGQETQYF. Looking up the rest from reference TRBV5-6 and TRBJ2-5 gives the full variable domain: DAGVTQSPTHLIKTRGQQVTLRCSPKSGHDTVSWYQQALGQGPQFIFQYYEEEERQRGNFPDRFSGHQFPNYSSELNVNALLLGDSALYLCASSSSTGGAGQETQYFGPGTRLLVL.